This entry lists 31 T cell receptor beta chains sequenced from one sample in a study of T cells in Graves' hyperthyroidism and ophthalmopathy. It was RNA transcripts that yielded the amplified TCR beta CDR3 regions. First-round RT-PCR of the TCR CDR3 relied on the HTBI primer set. A single record per CDR3 protein comes from TCRdb applying MiXCR to the multiplex PCR reads. This sample yields around 300,000 distinct CDR3 sequences, of which around 22% are seen a single time; about 60% belongs to the top ten. The material sequenced was blood. The receptors originated from a young man with Graves' ophthalmopathy.

The chain recombines TRBV2 with TRBJ2-5; D ambiguous. Germline CDR1 is SNHLY and CDR2 is FYNNEI. V gave up 4 bases and J gave up 5 bases, with 11 bases separating them. The CDR3 totals 13 residues. CDR3 protein: CASSVNERETQYF. The DNA for the CDR3 is TGTGCCAGCAGTGTAAACGAACGGGAGACCCAGTACTTC.

This clonotype was seen a handful of times. The chain is built from TRBV19 and TRBJ2-7, with 9 positions matching TRBD1. The CDR3 extends over 19 amino acids. Losses at the gene ends were 3 bases for V and 0 bases for J; bases not matched to a gene: 15. Germline CDR1 and CDR2: LNHDA and SQIVND (reference sequence). The CDR3 DNA is TGTGCCAGTAGTATTGTTACAGGGGGCTTGGGGATTCGCTCCTACGAGCAGTACTTC. Translation gives CASSIVTGGLGIRSYEQYF.

The DNA for the CDR3 is TGTGCCAGCTCACCTTGGGACAGACAAAAGGAGACCCAGTACTTC. Its translation: CASSPWDRQKETQYF. The chain uses TRBV18 and TRBJ2-5, with 7 bases matching TRBD1. Germline V gene lookup returns CDR1 KGHSH and CDR2 LQKENI. This CDR3 region has 15 residues. Losses at the gene ends were 3 bases for V and 5 bases for J; bases not matched to a gene: 9.

The chain combines TRBV20-1 with TRBJ1-1; 8 positions agree with TRBD1. Germline V CDR1 and CDR2: DFQATT, SNEGSKA (reference sequence). The CDR3 sequence is 16 residues long. Trimming cost V 5 bases and J 1 base; bases outside gene matches: 12. The CDR3 DNA sequence: TGCAGTGCTGTACCGGGACAGGTACTTAGGAACACTGAAGCTTTCTTT. This encodes CSAVPGQVLRNTEAFF.

On this clonotype itself: This may stem from a read error, because a much larger clone lies one nucleotide away. V is TRBV28 and J is TRBJ2-3; 7 bases are a match to TRBD2. Germline CDR1 reads MDHEN; CDR2 reads SYDVKM. J gave up 3 bases and V 4 bases, and 10 bases lay outside the gene matches. CDR3 size: 16 residues. Here the CDR3 reads CASSSLTRGETDTQYF. The CDR3, as DNA: TGTGCCAGCAGTTCCCTAACACGGGGGGAAACAGATACGCAGTATTTT.

This clonotype was seen just once. The CDR3 reads CASGLEGARTEAFF. CDR3 coding DNA: TGTGCTAGTGGACTTGAGGGGGCACGGACTGAAGCTTTCTTT. V gene TRBV12-5 combines with J gene TRBJ1-1; 7 positions agree with TRBD1. Germline loops: CDR1 LGHNT, CDR2 FRNRAP. The CDR3 has 14 residues. V lost 6 bases to trimming and J lost 5 bases; unmatched junction nucleotides: 9.

This clonotype was found many times. The chain has TRBV11-3 and TRBJ1-1; 7 bases are a match to TRBD1. The length of the CDR3 is 18 residues. The germline V gene has CDR1 SGHNT and CDR2 YENEEA. J lost 1 base, V lost 3 bases, and 14 bases had no gene match. For the CDR3, the DNA is TGTGCCAGCAGCTTTTTTGTAACGACAGGGACCAAGAACACTGAAGCTTTCTTT. It yields the protein CASSFFVTTGTKNTEAFF.

The J gene is TRBJ1-3, the V gene TRBV28; D is uncertain. The CDR3 loop spans 14 amino acids. Trimming stripped 8 bases from V and 0 bases from J, with 11 bases between. CDR1 MDHEN and CDR2 SYDVKM come from the germline V gene. The CDR3 bases are TGTGCCAGCCTTCCAGTCTACTCTGGAAACACCATATATTTT. Translation gives CASLPVYSGNTIYF.

Ten or more counts support this clonotype. The chain recombines TRBV30 with TRBJ2-7; 7 bases agree with TRBD1. This CDR3 comprises 15 residues. V lost 0 bases, J lost 5 bases, and 10 bases stayed unmatched. Germline CDR1 and CDR2: GTSNPN and SVGIG (reference sequence). CDR3 nucleotides: TGTGCCTGGAGTGTACCCGCAGGGGGTAGGGACGAGCAGTACTTC. Protein: CAWSVPAGGRDEQYF.

This clonotype was picked up many times. The chain has TRBV2 and TRBJ2-1; 9 nucleotides line up with TRBD1. J was trimmed by 7 bases and V by 2 bases; bases with no gene match: 3. The CDR3 covers 14 residues. Germline V lookup: CDR1 SNHLY, CDR2 FYNNEI. The CDR3 coding sequence is TGTGCCAGCAGTGAACGGGACAGGGCAAATGAGCAGTTCTTC. The encoded protein is CASSERDRANEQFF.

This clonotype has more than one count but fewer than ten. V is TRBV14 and J is TRBJ2-3, with 7 bases that match TRBD2. The CDR3 loop spans 15 amino acids. The V gene's germline CDR1 is SGHDN and CDR2 FVKESK. V was clipped by 4 bases and J by 5 bases; unmatched bases: 9. The CDR3 DNA reads TGTGCCAGCAGCCCTCTAGCGGACGTGGGAGATACGCAGTATTTT. This translates into CASSPLADVGDTQYF. The full variable domain, its missing parts supplied by reference TRBV14 and TRBJ2-3, is EAGVTQFPSHSVIEKGQTVTLRCDPISGHDNLYWYRRVMGKEIKFLLHFVKESKQDESGMPNNRFLAERTGGTYSTLKVQPAELEDSGVYFCASSPLADVGDTQYFGPGTRLTVL.

The rearrangement links TRBV11-3 to TRBJ2-3; D remains ambiguous. Germline V lookup: CDR1 SGHNT, CDR2 YENEEA. V was cut by 5 bases and J by 3 bases, with 12 bases left in between. The CDR3 sequence is 14 residues long. CDR3 amino acids: CASSRAVRTDTQYF. CDR3 DNA: TGTGCCAGCAGCAGGGCGGTGCGGACAGATACGCAGTATTTT. The entire variable domain, with the rest obtained from reference TRBV11-3 and TRBJ2-3, is as follows: EAGVVQSPRYKIIEKKQPVAFWCNPISGHNTLYWYLQNLGQGPELLIRYENEEAVDDSQLPKDRFSAERLKGVDSTLKIQPAELGDSAVYLCASSRAVRTDTQYFGPGTRLTVL.

With regard to this clonotype: A much larger clone lies a single base off, so this may be a read error. The chain uses TRBV28 and TRBJ2-7; possible D gene TRBD2, 6 bases. V dropped 5 bases and J dropped 0 bases, with 11 bases sitting between them. The CDR3 extends over 14 amino acids. Germline lookup yields CDR1 MDHEN and CDR2 SYDVKM. The CDR3 loop reads CASSTGDLSYEQYF. The CDR3 region has the DNA TGTGCCAGCAGTACGGGGGACCTCTCCTACGAGCAGTACTTC.

This clonotype was counted only a few times. V gene TRBV7-3 combines with J gene TRBJ2-6; D unresolved. The CDR3 is 13 amino acids. Germline V CDR1 and CDR2: SGHTA, FQGTGA. Between the trimmed V and J ends, which lost 5 bases and 3 bases, there was a span of 5 bases. CDR3 in DNA: TGTGCCAGCAGCAAAGGTGGGGCCAACGTCCTGACTTTC. The encoded protein is CASSKGGANVLTF.

The chain uses TRBV13 and TRBJ2-7, with 11 bases identical to TRBD2. The trim removed 4 bases at V and 1 base at J, leaving 9 bases unmatched. Germline V CDR1 and CDR2: PRHDT, FYEKMQ (reference sequence). The CDR3 has 17 residues. The CDR3 spells CASSSTGTSGLSYEQYF. CDR3 DNA: TGTGCCAGCAGCTCAACAGGGACTAGCGGCCTTTCCTACGAGCAGTACTTC.

The V call is TRBV2, the J call TRBJ1-2; D might be TRBD1 (6 bases). The V gene lost 2 bases and the J gene lost 8 bases, with 21 bases spanning the gap. The CDR3 contains 16 residues. Germline-derived CDR1 and CDR2 are SNHLY and FYNNEI. As DNA, the CDR3 is TGTGCCAGCAGTGAAAGAGAATGGGGGGGCTTGGAAGGCTACACCTTC. Protein sequence: CASSEREWGGLEGYTF.

This clonotype was counted once. The chain employs TRBV12-3 or TRBV12-4 and TRBJ2-1, with 9 positions matching TRBD2. The CDR3 sequence is 13 residues long. Trimming at V came to 3 bases and at J to 9 bases, leaving 3 bases not matched to a gene. CDR3: CASSFLAGAEQFF. For the CDR3, the DNA is TGTGCCAGCAGTTTCTTAGCGGGAGCTGAGCAGTTCTTC.

This clonotype has a handful of counts. The rearrangement links TRBV28 to TRBJ2-6; no definite D call. Germline V gene lookup returns CDR1 MDHEN and CDR2 SYDVKM. V gave up 5 bases and J gave up 1 base, with 12 bases separating them. CDR3 length: 16 residues. The CDR3 nucleotides read TGTGCCAGCAGTCCCGAGGTAGGGTCTGGGGCCAACGTCCTGACTTTC. Amino acid sequence: CASSPEVGSGANVLTF.

This clonotype was counted a few times. J is TRBJ1-6 and V is TRBV7-9, with 9 bases fitting TRBD1. The CDR3 consists of 15 residues. With 6 bases clipped from V and 7 bases from J, the junction kept 7 bases outside the gene matches. CDR1 SEHNR and CDR2 FQNEAQ come from the germline V gene (reference sequence). The CDR3 nucleotides read TGTGCCAGCAGTTTACGACAGGGGGGCAATTCACCCCTCCACTTT. It specifies CASSLRQGGNSPLHF. Looking up the rest from reference TRBV7-9 and TRBJ1-6 gives the full variable domain: DTGVSQNPRHKITKRGQNVTFRCDPISEHNRLYWYRQTLGQGPEFLTYFQNEAQLEKSRLLSDRFSAERPKGSFSTLEIQRTEQGDSAMYLCASSLRQGGNSPLHFGNGTRLTVT.

A few counts support this clonotype. V and J are TRBV18 and TRBJ2-5, with 9 bases fitting TRBD1. J gave up 5 bases and V 3 bases, and 4 bases lay outside the gene matches. The CDR3 contains 14 residues. Germline CDR1 KGHSH, CDR2 LQKENI. For the CDR3, the DNA is TGTGCCAGCTCACCCCCCGGACAGGGGGAGACCCAGTACTTC. Translation gives CASSPPGQGETQYF.

This clonotype was detected a few times. This rearrangement joins TRBV5-1 to TRBJ2-1; D perhaps matches TRBD2 (5 bases). The ends were cut back, 4 bases at V and 6 bases at J, with 14 bases in the middle. Per germline, CDR1 SGHRS and CDR2 YFSETQ. The length of the CDR3 is 14 residues. CDR3 region: CASSTGGSANEQFF. The CDR3 DNA sequence: TGCGCCAGCAGCACCGGAGGCAGTGCCAATGAGCAGTTCTTC.

This chain links TRBV28 with TRBJ1-2; 9 nucleotides match TRBD1. Per germline, CDR1 MDHEN and CDR2 SYDVKM. This CDR3 has 13 residues. The ends lost 4 bases at V and 4 bases at J; junction bases unmatched: 1. CDR3 residues: CASSYRGLYGYTF. CDR3 in DNA: TGTGCCAGCAGTTACAGGGGGCTCTATGGCTACACCTTC.

This clonotype turned up a few times. The rearrangement joins TRBV2 to TRBJ1-4; 10 nucleotides line up with TRBD1. The junction had 1 base not matched to a gene; V was cut back by 3 bases and J by 3 bases. From germline, CDR1 is SNHLY and CDR2 FYNNEI. CDR3 length: 15 residues. In DNA form, the CDR3 reads TGTGCCAGCAGTGAGACAGGGGGCTCTAATGAAAAACTGTTTTTT. Its protein is CASSETGGSNEKLFF.

The rearrangement joins TRBV7-6 to TRBJ2-2; TRBD2 is a possible D gene (5 bases). Germline V gene lookup returns CDR1 SGHVS and CDR2 FNYEAQ. The CDR3 consists of 17 residues. The ends were cut back, 1 base at V and 1 base at J, with 13 bases in the middle. The CDR3 region has the DNA TGTGCCAGCAGCTTAGATAGGCTAGCTAAGAACACCGGGGAGCTGTTTTTT. Translating gives CASSLDRLAKNTGELFF.

This clonotype was found a few times. The CDR3 spells CASFSRGPGYTF. The CDR3 DNA follows: TGTGCCAGTTTTAGTAGGGGGCCCGGCTACACCTTC. This chain joins TRBV28 and TRBJ1-2; 7 nucleotides agree with TRBD1. The V gene end was trimmed by 9 bases and the J gene end by 8 bases; junction bases not matched to a gene: 9. Germline-derived CDR1 and CDR2 are MDHEN and SYDVKM. This CDR3 is built from 12 residues.

The V gene is TRBV11-2, the J gene TRBJ1-6, with 10 positions matching TRBD1. The CDR3 length is 18 residues. The germline V gene encodes CDR1 SGHAT and CDR2 FQNNGV. V was clipped by 0 bases and J by 5 bases; unmatched bases: 7. CDR3 nucleotides: TGTGCCAGCAGCTTAGATCTGGGACAGGGGCGGGATAATTCACCCCTCCACTTT. Translated, it gives CASSLDLGQGRDNSPLHF.

The chain joins TRBV10-2 to TRBJ1-1, with 8 nucleotides matching TRBD1. CDR3 length: 16 residues. J gave up 0 bases and V 3 bases, and 6 bases lay outside the gene matches. Germline V gives CDR1 WSHSY, CDR2 SAAADI. The CDR3 bases are TGCGCCAGCAGTGACAGGGGGCGCGGTGTGAACACTGAAGCTTTCTTT. It specifies CASSDRGRGVNTEAFF.

In this sample, this clonotype turned up many times. V gene TRBV11-3 combines with J gene TRBJ1-1; no clear D. Trimming took off 9 bases at V and 11 bases at J, with 22 bases between the two ends. CDR3 length: 13 amino acids. The germline gives CDR1 SGHNT, CDR2 YENEEA. In DNA form, the CDR3 reads TGTGCCAGTACCGATAATCGTGGACCCGGCGCTTTCTTT. This translates into CASTDNRGPGAFF.

This clonotype was counted only a few times. The chain links TRBV28 to TRBJ2-7, with D possibly being TRBD2 (6 bases). The CDR3 is 15 residues long. CDR1 and CDR2 (germline): MDHEN, SYDVKM. Trimming cost V 3 bases and J 0 bases, with 12 bases left between them. CDR3: CASSFPPGSSYEQYF. The CDR3 DNA sequence: TGTGCCAGCAGTTTCCCTCCCGGGAGCTCCTACGAGCAGTACTTC.

The V call is TRBV7-9, the J call TRBJ1-6; TRBD1 matches 10 bases. The CDR3 sequence is 13 residues long. The trim removed 8 bases at V and 8 bases at J, leaving 3 bases unmatched. Germline lookup yields CDR1 SEHNR and CDR2 FQNEAQ (reference sequence). DNA for the CDR3: TGTGCCAGCGACAGGGGGCTCGATTCACCCCTCCACTTT. Protein sequence: CASDRGLDSPLHF.

This clonotype was seen more than once but under ten times. The chain employs TRBV2 and TRBJ2-3; tentatively, D is TRBD2 (6 bases). V lost 7 bases, J lost 5 bases, and 7 bases lay in between. From germline, CDR1 is SNHLY and CDR2 FYNNEI. This CDR3 spans 11 amino acids. This CDR3 reads CASTSEDTQYF. The DNA of the CDR3 is TGTGCCAGCACTAGCGAAGATACGCAGTATTTT.